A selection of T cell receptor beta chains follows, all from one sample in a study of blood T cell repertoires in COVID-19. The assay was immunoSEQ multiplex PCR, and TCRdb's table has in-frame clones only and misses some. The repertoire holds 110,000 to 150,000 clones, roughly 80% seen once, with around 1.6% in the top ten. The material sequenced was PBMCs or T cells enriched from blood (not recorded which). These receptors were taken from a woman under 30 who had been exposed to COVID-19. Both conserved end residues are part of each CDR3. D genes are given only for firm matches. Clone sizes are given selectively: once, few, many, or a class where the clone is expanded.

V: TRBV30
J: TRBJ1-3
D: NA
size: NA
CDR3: CAWIKSSGNTIYF
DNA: TGTGCCTGGATAAAGAGCTCTGGAAACACCATATATTTT

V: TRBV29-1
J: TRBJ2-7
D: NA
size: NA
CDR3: CSVEAPLSYEQYF
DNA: TGCAGCGTTGAAGCCCCCCTCTCCTACGAGCAGTACTTC

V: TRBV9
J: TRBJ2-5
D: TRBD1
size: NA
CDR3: CASSVGQGPLAQYF
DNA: TGTGCCAGCAGCGTAGGACAGGGGCCCCTGGCCCAGTACTTC

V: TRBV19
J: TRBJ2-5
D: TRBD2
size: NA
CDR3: CASSTSGSAPTYF
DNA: TGTGCCAGTTCGACTAGCGGGAGTGCTCCTACTTACTTC

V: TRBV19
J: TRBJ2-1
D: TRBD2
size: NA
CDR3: CASSWGLAGAEEQFF
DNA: TGTGCCAGTAGTTGGGGACTAGCGGGAGCCGAGGAGCAGTTCTTC

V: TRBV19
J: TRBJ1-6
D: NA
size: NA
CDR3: CASKGQINSPLHF
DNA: TGTGCCAGTAAAGGACAGATAAATTCACCCCTCCACTTT

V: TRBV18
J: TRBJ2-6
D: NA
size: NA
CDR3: CASSPLASGANVLTF
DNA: TGTGCCAGCTCACCTCTGGCCTCTGGGGCCAACGTCCTGACTTTC

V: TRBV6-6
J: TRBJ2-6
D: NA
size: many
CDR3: CASSPGDTKSGANVLTF
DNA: TGTGCCAGCAGTCCCGGGGACACCAAGTCTGGGGCCAACGTCCTGACTTTC

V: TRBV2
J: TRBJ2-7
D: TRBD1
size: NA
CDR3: CASRTGGYEQYF
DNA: TGTGCCAGCAGGACAGGGGGCTACGAGCAGTACTTC

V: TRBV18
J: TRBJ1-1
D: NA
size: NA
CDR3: CASSKDRKNTEAFF
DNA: TGTGCCAGCTCAAAAGACAGAAAGAACACTGAAGCTTTCTTT

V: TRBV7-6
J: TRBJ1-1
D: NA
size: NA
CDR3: CASSLARGNTEAFF
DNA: TGTGCCAGCAGCTTAGCAAGGGGGAACACTGAAGCTTTCTTT

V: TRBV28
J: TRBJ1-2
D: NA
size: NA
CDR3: CASRFPATANYGYTF
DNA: TGTGCCAGCAGGTTCCCGGCGACTGCTAACTATGGCTACACCTTC

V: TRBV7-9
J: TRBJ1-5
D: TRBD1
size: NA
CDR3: CASSTGGDQPQHF
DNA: TGTGCCAGCAGCACAGGGGGCGATCAGCCCCAGCATTTT

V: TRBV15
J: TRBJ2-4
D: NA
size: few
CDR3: CATSRDTGSAKNIQYF
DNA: TGTGCCACCAGCAGAGATACGGGGTCGGCCAAAAACATTCAGTACTTC

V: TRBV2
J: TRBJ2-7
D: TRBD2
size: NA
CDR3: CASADRASGAYEQYF
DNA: TGTGCCAGCGCGGACCGGGCTAGCGGAGCCTACGAGCAGTACTTC

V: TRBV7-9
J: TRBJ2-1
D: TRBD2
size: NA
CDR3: CASSPLAGGPNNEQFF
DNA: TGTGCCAGCAGCCCACTAGCGGGAGGGCCCAACAATGAGCAGTTCTTC

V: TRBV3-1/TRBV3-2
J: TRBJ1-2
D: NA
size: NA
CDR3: CASSPHSGGTFDSGGYTF
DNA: TGTGCCAGCAGCCCCCACTCGGGAGGGACATTCGACTCTGGTGGCTACACCTTC

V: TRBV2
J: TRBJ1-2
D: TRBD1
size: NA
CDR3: CASDLTGAYGYTF
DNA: TGTGCCAGCGACCTTACAGGGGCCTATGGCTACACCTTC

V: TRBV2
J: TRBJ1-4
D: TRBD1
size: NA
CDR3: CASSSPYWDRPNEKLFF
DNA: TGTGCCAGCAGCTCACCTTATTGGGACAGGCCTAATGAAAAACTGTTTTTT

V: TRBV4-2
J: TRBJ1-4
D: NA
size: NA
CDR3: CASSLQDSTGGNEKLFF
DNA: TGTGCCAGCAGCCTACAAGACTCGACAGGAGGAAATGAAAAACTGTTTTTT

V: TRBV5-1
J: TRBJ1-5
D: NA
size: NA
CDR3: CASSLQGGGNQPQHF
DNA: TGCGCCAGCAGCTTACAGGGTGGTGGCAATCAGCCCCAGCATTTT

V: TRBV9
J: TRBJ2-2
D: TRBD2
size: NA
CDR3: CASSVTSGTNTGELFF
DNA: TGTGCCAGCAGCGTTACTAGCGGGACCAACACCGGGGAGCTGTTTTTT

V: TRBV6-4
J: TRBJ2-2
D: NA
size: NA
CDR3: CASSVRTTGELFF
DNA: TGTGCCAGCAGTGTTAGAACCACCGGGGAGCTGTTTTTT

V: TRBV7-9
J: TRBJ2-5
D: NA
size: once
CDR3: CASSLVPHREETQYF
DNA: TGTGCCAGCAGCTTAGTCCCGCACAGGGAAGAGACCCAGTACTTC

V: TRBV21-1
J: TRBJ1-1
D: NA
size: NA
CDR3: CASSLTRGVRAFF
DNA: TGTGCCAGCAGTTTAACCAGGGGGGTTAGGGCTTTCTTT

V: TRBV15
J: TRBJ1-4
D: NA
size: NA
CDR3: CATSRERRGTNEKLFF
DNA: TGTGCCACCAGCAGGGAGCGACGGGGAACTAATGAAAAACTGTTTTTT

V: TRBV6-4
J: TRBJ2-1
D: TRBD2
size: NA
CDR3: CASSDRGLAGEQFF
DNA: TGTGCCAGCAGTGACCGGGGACTAGCGGGGGAGCAGTTCTTC

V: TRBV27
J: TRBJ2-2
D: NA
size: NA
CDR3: CASSFLNTGELFF
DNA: TGTGCCAGCAGTTTCCTGAACACCGGGGAGCTGTTTTTT

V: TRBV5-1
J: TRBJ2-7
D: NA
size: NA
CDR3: CASSYGGPYYEQYF
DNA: TGCGCCAGCAGCTACGGAGGACCTTATTACGAGCAGTACTTC

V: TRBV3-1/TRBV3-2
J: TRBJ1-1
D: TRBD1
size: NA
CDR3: CASSQRQGAEKAFF
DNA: TGTGCCAGCAGCCAAAGACAGGGGGCTGAGAAAGCTTTCTTT

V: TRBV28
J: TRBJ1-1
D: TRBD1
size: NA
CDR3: CASSGQGTSEAFF
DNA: TGTGCCAGCAGTGGACAGGGGACGAGTGAAGCTTTCTTT

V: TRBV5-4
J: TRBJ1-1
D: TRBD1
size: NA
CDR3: CASSLMGTGGNTEAFF
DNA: TGTGCCAGCAGCTTGATGGGGACAGGGGGGAACACTGAAGCTTTCTTT

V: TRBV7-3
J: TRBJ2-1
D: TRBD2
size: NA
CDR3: CASSLSGRAYNEQFF
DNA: TGTGCCAGCAGCCTAAGCGGGAGGGCCTACAATGAGCAGTTCTTC

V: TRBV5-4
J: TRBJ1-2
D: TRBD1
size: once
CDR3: CASSRDGAGGSTF
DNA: TGTGCCAGCAGCCGGGACGGAGCAGGGGGCTCCACCTTC

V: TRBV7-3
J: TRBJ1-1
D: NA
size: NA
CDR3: CASSPYVSAEAFF
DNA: TGTGCCAGCAGCCCCTACGTAAGCGCTGAAGCTTTCTTT

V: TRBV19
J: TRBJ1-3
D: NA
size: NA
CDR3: CASRPLDPGSGNTIYF
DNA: TGTGCCAGTAGACCTCTCGACCCAGGCTCTGGAAACACCATATATTTT

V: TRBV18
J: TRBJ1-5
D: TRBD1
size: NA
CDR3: CASSPPGTEPYQPQHF
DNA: TGTGCCAGCTCACCTCCCGGGACAGAGCCTTATCAGCCCCAGCATTTT

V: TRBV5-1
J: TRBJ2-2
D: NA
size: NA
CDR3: CASSLQGPSTGELFF
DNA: TGCGCCAGCAGCTTGCAGGGCCCCTCGACCGGGGAGCTGTTTTTT

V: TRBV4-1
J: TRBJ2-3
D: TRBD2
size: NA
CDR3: CASSQRGPREVSLGTQYF
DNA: TGCGCCAGCAGCCAACGCGGCCCGCGGGAGGTTTCACTTGGTACGCAGTATTTT

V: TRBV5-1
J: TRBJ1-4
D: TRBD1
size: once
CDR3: CASSSGDSDEKLFF
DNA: TGCGCCAGCAGCTCAGGGGACAGCGATGAAAAACTGTTTTTT

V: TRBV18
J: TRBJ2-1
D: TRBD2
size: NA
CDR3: CASSPLAGEANEQFF
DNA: TGTGCCAGCTCACCACTTGCGGGGGAGGCCAATGAGCAGTTCTTC

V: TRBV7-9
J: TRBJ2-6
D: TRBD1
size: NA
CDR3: CASSLGQGALGANVLTF
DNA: TGTGCCAGCAGCCTCGGACAGGGGGCGCTTGGGGCCAACGTCCTGACTTTC

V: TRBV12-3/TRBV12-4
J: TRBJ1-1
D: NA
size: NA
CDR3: CASTGWNTEAFF
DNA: TGTGCCAGCACAGGATGGAACACTGAAGCTTTCTTT

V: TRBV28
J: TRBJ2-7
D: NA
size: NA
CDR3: CASKLTGNDYEQYF
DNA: TGTGCCAGCAAACTAACAGGGAATGACTACGAGCAGTACTTC

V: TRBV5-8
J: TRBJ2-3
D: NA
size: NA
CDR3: CASSLEPGTQYF
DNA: TGTGCCAGCAGCTTAGAACCGGGTACGCAGTATTTT

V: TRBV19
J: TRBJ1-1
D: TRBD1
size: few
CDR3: CASSMDRVATEAFF
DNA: TGTGCCAGTAGTATGGACAGGGTGGCGACTGAAGCTTTCTTT